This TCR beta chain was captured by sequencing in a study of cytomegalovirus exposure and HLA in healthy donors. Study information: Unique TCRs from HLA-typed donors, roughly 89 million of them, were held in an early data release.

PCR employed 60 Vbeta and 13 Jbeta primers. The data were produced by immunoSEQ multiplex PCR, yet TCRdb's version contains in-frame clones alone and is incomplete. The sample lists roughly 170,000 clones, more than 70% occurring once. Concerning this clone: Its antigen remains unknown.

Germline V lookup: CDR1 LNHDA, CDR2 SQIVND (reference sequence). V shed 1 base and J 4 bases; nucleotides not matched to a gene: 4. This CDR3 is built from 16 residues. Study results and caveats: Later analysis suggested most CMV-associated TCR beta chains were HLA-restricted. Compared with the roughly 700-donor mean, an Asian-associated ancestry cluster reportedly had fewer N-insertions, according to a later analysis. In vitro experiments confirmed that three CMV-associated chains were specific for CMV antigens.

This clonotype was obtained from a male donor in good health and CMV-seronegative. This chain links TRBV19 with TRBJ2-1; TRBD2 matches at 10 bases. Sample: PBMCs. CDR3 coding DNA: TGTGCCAGTAGTATAGTACCTAGCGGGGGTTACAATGAGCAGTTCTTC. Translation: CASSIVPSGGYNEQFF.